The source of this TCR beta chain is a study of blood T cell repertoires in COVID-19. Study-level background: Acute and convalescent COVID-19 samples came from the United States, Italy and Spain.

This table comes from immunoSEQ multiplex PCR, and its TCRdb copy is limited to in-frame clones, with some not included. The sample contains 62,000 or so clones, around 76% of which appear only once. The sample consisted of peripheral blood. The TCR was taken from a human donor in a cohort sampled during active COVID-19.

The CDR3 nucleotides read TGTGCCAGTAGTAAGGCATCGGGCACTAGTGCCGAGCAGTACTTC. It encodes CASSKASGTSAEQYF. V is TRBV19 and J is TRBJ2-7; D is possibly TRBD2 (5 bases). The CDR3 loop spans 15 amino acids. CDR1 LNHDA and CDR2 SQIVND come from the germline V gene (reference sequence). V lost 4 bases, J lost 6 bases, and 19 bases lay in between. The complete variable domain, with remaining parts taken from reference TRBV19 and TRBJ2-7, reads DGGITQSPKYLFRKEGQNVTLSCEQNLNHDAMYWYRQDPGQGLRLIYYSQIVNDFQKGDIAEGYSVSREKKESFPLTVTSAQKNPTAFYLCASSKASGTSAEQYFGPGTRLTVT.